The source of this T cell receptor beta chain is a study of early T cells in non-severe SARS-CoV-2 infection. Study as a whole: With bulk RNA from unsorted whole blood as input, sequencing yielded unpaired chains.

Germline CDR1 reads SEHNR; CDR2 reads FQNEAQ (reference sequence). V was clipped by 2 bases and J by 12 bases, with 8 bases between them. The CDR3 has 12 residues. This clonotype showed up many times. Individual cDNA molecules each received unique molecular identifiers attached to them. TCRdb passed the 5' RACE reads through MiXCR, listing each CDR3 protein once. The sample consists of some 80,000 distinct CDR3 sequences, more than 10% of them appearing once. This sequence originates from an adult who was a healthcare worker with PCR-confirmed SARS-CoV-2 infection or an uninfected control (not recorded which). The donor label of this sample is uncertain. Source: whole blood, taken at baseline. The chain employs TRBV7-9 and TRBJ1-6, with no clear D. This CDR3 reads CASSLSARPLHF. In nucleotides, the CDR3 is TGTGCCAGCAGCTTATCAGCTAGACCCCTCCACTTT.